These 17 T cell receptor beta chains originate from one sample sequenced in a study of T-cell reconstitution after alpha-beta-depleted transplantation in children. Unique molecular identifiers were incorporated into the prepared TCRbeta library. Each CDR3 protein is one row after TCRdb ran MiXCR on the PCR reads. Counted here are 700,000 to 950,000 distinct CDR3 sequences, 16% occurring once; the ten biggest clones make up approximately 5%. Sequences were derived from PBMCs, mostly from graft donor cells, sampled 360 days after TCRalphabeta/CD19-depleted stem cell transplant. These receptors were taken from a male patient between 5 and 17 years old who had a stem cell transplant for acute lymphoblastic leukemia, so the T cells may come from the graft donor.

There are a few counts of this clonotype. The gene calls are TRBV27 and TRBJ2-5; D gene uncertain. V lost 6 bases and J 4 bases, leaving 18 bases between the germline ends. Germline-derived CDR1 and CDR2 are MNHEY and SMNVEV (reference sequence). This CDR3 has 15 amino acids. The DNA of the CDR3 is TGTGCCAGCAGAGGTGGGTCCACGAGCCGAGAGACCCAGTACTTC. This codes for CASRGGSTSRETQYF.

The V and J genes are TRBV5-1 and TRBJ2-1; TRBD2 might be the D (5 bases). V was trimmed by 2 bases and J by 5 bases, leaving 14 bases between them. The V gene's germline CDR1 is SGHRS and CDR2 YFSETQ. There are 15 residues in the CDR3. The CDR3 nucleotides are TGCGCCAGCAGCTTTGGGCTAGCCCTAAACAATGAGCAGTTCTTC. Protein sequence: CASSFGLALNNEQFF.

The J gene is TRBJ2-7, the V gene TRBV3-1; 7 bases fit TRBD1. J gave up 7 bases and V 4 bases, and 7 bases lay outside the gene matches. CDR1 LGHDT and CDR2 YNNKEL come from the germline V gene (reference sequence). The CDR3 is 13 amino acids. The CDR3 DNA reads as TGTGCCAGCAGCCCCGTTATACAGGGGGAGCAGTACTTC. Amino acids: CASSPVIQGEQYF.

The gene calls are TRBV4-1 and TRBJ2-7; 11 bases are a match to TRBD2. CDR3 size: 17 residues. The J segment lost 4 bases and the V segment lost 2 bases, leaving 10 bases of the junction unmatched. Germline V gene sequence: CDR1 MGHRA, CDR2 YSYEKL. In DNA, the CDR3 is TGCGCCAGCAGCCAAACCTTAGCGGGAGGGCCTTTGTACGAGCAGTACTTC. Translation: CASSQTLAGGPLYEQYF.

The gene calls are TRBV9 and TRBJ2-2; 8 positions agree with TRBD2. The trim removed 0 bases at V and 6 bases at J, leaving 7 bases unmatched. Germline CDR1 SGDLS, CDR2 YYNGEE. This CDR3 region has 16 residues. The chain's CDR3 is CASSVVAGLGAGELFF. The CDR3 coding sequence is TGTGCCAGCAGCGTAGTGGCGGGACTAGGAGCCGGGGAGCTGTTTTTT.

This clonotype was detected ten times or more. This chain joins TRBV18 and TRBJ2-2; D unresolved. Trimming cost V 0 bases and J 6 bases, with 8 bases left between them. Germline V gene data show CDR1 as KGHSH and CDR2 as LQKENI. The CDR3 is 14 amino acids. The CDR3 region has the DNA TGTGCCAGCTCACCACCGGCTGCCCCCGGGGAGCTGTTTTTT. Encoded protein: CASSPPAAPGELFF.

This clonotype was recorded a few times. The chain has TRBV23-1 and TRBJ2-4; weak D call: TRBD1 (5 bases). TRBV23-1 is known as an ORF, though its function is uncertain. The CDR3 contains 16 residues. The V end was cut by 3 bases, the J end by 1 base, with 13 bases between. The CDR3 DNA is TGCGCCAGCAGTCACCGGACACCAGGGGCCAAAAACATTCAGTACTTC. It specifies CASSHRTPGAKNIQYF.

V usage is TRBV30 and J usage is TRBJ2-1, with D tentatively TRBD2 (6 bases). Per the germline V gene, CDR1 is GTSNPN and CDR2 is SVGIG (reference sequence). V dropped 0 bases and J dropped 8 bases, with 11 bases sitting between them. CDR3 length equals 13 residues. CDR3 in amino acids: CAWSVWEVYEQFF. DNA for the CDR3: TGTGCCTGGAGTGTTTGGGAGGTCTATGAGCAGTTCTTC.

This sequence joins TRBV10-1 and TRBJ2-7; a possible D gene is TRBD1 (6 bases). V was trimmed by 5 bases and J by 6 bases, leaving 11 bases between them. This CDR3 comprises 12 residues. CDR1 and CDR2 (germline): WNHNN, SYGVQD (reference sequence). In DNA form, the CDR3 reads TGCGCCAGCAGTCAGGGACATCTCGAGCAGTACTTC. It encodes CASSQGHLEQYF.

This clonotype was detected only a few times. V is TRBV21-1 and J is TRBJ2-6; the table gives TRBD1 as D, unverified against the DNA. TRBV21-1 has pseudogene status. This CDR3 is 19 amino acids long. The CDR3 sequence: CASSKRTTPPYSGANVLTF. The DNA for the CDR3 is TGTGCCAGCAGCAAGAGAACAACACCCCCTTACTCTGGGGCCAACGTCCTGACTTTC.

This clonotype was counted ten times or more. The V and J genes are TRBV9 and TRBJ2-1; possibly TRBD2 for D (6 bases). Trimming pared 4 bases from V and 1 base from J, leaving 9 bases between. Germline CDR1 reads SGDLS; CDR2 reads YYNGEE. This CDR3 is built from 14 residues. The CDR3 nucleotides read TGTGCCAGCAGCCTGCTAGCGTCCTACAATGAGCAGTTCTTC. It translates to CASSLLASYNEQFF. Full variable domain (missing parts from reference TRBV9 and TRBJ2-1): DSGVTQTPKHLITATGQRVTLRCSPRSGDLSVYWYQQSLDQGLQFLIQYYNGEERAKGNILERFSAQQFPDLHSELNLSSLELGDSALYFCASSLLASYNEQFFGPGTRLTVL.

The V call is TRBV5-1, the J call TRBJ2-7; D may be TRBD1 (6 bases). Germline-derived CDR1 and CDR2 are SGHRS and YFSETQ. Trimming shortened V by 0 bases and J by 7 bases, and 11 bases separated the two germline ends. This CDR3 is 13 amino acids long. The CDR3 DNA is TGCGCCAGCAGCTTGGCCAGAGACAGGGAGCAGTACTTC. Translation: CASSLARDREQYF. Full variable domain (rest looked up from reference TRBV5-1 and TRBJ2-7): KAGVTQTPRYLIKTRGQQVTLSCSPISGHRSVSWYQQTPGQGLQFLFEYFSETQRNKGNFPGRFSGRQFSNSRSEMNVSTLELGDSALYLCASSLARDREQYFGPGTRLTVT.

V usage is TRBV6-5 and J usage is TRBJ2-3; perhaps TRBD2 as D (6 bases). Germline-derived CDR1 and CDR2 are MNHEY and SVGAGI. The germline V and J ends were trimmed by 0 bases and 2 bases, with 9 bases remaining between them. The CDR3 is made up of 15 amino acids. The CDR3 DNA follows: TGTGCCAGCAGTTACTCGACTAGACTCACAGATACGCAGTATTTT. This translates into CASSYSTRLTDTQYF.

The chain couples TRBV18 to TRBJ1-3; 7 bases match TRBD1. Germline V gives CDR1 KGHSH, CDR2 LQKENI. J gave up 3 bases and V 3 bases, and 11 bases lay outside the gene matches. The CDR3 totals 17 residues. DNA of the CDR3: TGTGCCAGCTCACCGGGTTTAGGGGGCCCGTATGGAAACACCATATATTTT. It codes for CASSPGLGGPYGNTIYF.

This clonotype has a count of ten or more. The J gene is TRBJ2-3, the V gene TRBV5-1, with 7 nucleotides matching TRBD2. Germline assignment: CDR1 SGHRS and CDR2 YFSETQ. The V and J ends lost 5 bases and 0 bases, in that order; junction bases with no gene match: 6. The CDR3 runs 15 residues. CDR3 DNA sequence: TGCGCCAGCAGTCTCTCGGGGGGTAGCACAGATACGCAGTATTTT. This codes for CASSLSGGSTDTQYF.

The gene calls are TRBV3-1 and TRBJ2-7; 10 nucleotides line up with TRBD2. V lost 1 base, J lost 2 bases, and 2 bases stayed unmatched. Germline-derived CDR1 and CDR2 are LGHDT and YNNKEL (reference sequence). The CDR3 loop spans 15 amino acids. The CDR3 protein is CASSQVTSGTYEQYF. CDR3 DNA sequence: TGTGCCAGCAGCCAAGTTACTAGCGGGACCTACGAGCAGTACTTC.

This clonotype has just a few counts. This sequence joins TRBV29-1 and TRBJ2-2; D not resolved. Germline assignment: CDR1 SQVTM and CDR2 ANQGSEA. CDR3 length equals 12 residues. Trimming pared 7 bases from V and 4 bases from J, leaving 10 bases between. The chain's CDR3 is CSAGMGTGELFF. The CDR3 coding sequence is TGCAGCGCCGGCATGGGCACCGGGGAGCTGTTTTTT.